This T cell receptor (beta chain) emerged from a study of shared clonotypes between healthy human individuals. Findings and limits, study-wide: It was anticipated that sequencing depth would influence how many clonotypes donors shared. In four donors, about 5% of naive CD4 clonotypes appeared in common.

Here immunoSEQ multiplex PCR was the method, and the copy in TCRdb shows in-frame clones only, minus some. Of 1.5 million to 1.9 million clones listed, around 98% are singletons. In regard to this clone: Its antigen is undetermined.

V was pared by 1 base and J by 2 bases, with 7 bases of the junction left unmatched. CDR1 is MNHEY, CDR2 SMNVEV, per germline (reference sequence). This CDR3 is 16 amino acids long. The TCR originated in a man aged 30 to 39 in good health. J is TRBJ2-7 and V is TRBV27; TRBD2 agrees at 8 bases. The sequencing input was naive CD4+ T cells sorted from blood. Subset in this sample: CD45RA+ positively selected. In DNA, the CDR3 is TGTGCCAGCAGTTTATGGGTGGCTAGCGGGCCCTACGAGCAGTACTTC. It codes for CASSLWVASGPYEQYF.